Following are 28 T cell receptor beta chains from one sample sequenced in a study of CD4 T cells in relation to SARS-CoV-2 and coronaviruses. Sequencing was performed with immunoSEQ multiplex PCR; in TCRdb, only in-frame clones are kept and a portion is missing. In the table there are tens of thousands of clones, under 90% of which are singletons. No cognate antigen is known for these TCRs. The sample comprised naive CD4+ T cells from PBMCs, cultured in vitro. Subset in this sample: naive CD4+ T cells isolated by negative enrichment. The receptors stem from an adult with COVID-19.

The V call is TRBV3-1 (or the pseudogene TRBV3-2), the J call TRBJ2-7, with 12 bases matching TRBD2. After removal of 3 bases from V and 7 bases from J, the junction contained 4 bases not matched to a gene. The CDR3 loop spans 14 amino acids. Looked up from germline, CDR1 is LGHDT and CDR2 is YNNKEL (reference sequence). In nucleotides, the CDR3 is TGTGCCAGCAGCCAGACTAGCGGGAGCAAGGAGCAGTACTTC. Translated, it gives CASSQTSGSKEQYF.

The gene calls are TRBV7-3 and TRBJ1-2; 7 nucleotides line up with TRBD1. J gave up 7 bases and V 5 bases, and 7 bases lay outside the gene matches. Looked up from germline, CDR1 is SGHTA and CDR2 is FQGTGA. There are 13 residues in the CDR3. CDR3 sequence reads: CASSDDREGGYTF. The DNA for the CDR3 is TGTGCCAGCAGCGACGACAGGGAGGGTGGCTACACCTTC.

The J gene is TRBJ2-7, the V gene TRBV24-1; 9 nucleotides match TRBD1. This CDR3 has 15 amino acids. Germline assignment: CDR1 KGHDR and CDR2 SFDVKD. The junction had 9 bases not matched to a gene; V was cut back by 9 bases and J by 1 base. Here the CDR3 DNA reads TGTGCCACCGCCGGGGCCGGGACAGGGTCCTACGAGCAGTACTTC. Its translation is CATAGAGTGSYEQYF.

This chain links TRBV19 with TRBJ2-7, with 11 bases that match TRBD2. V was clipped by 5 bases and J by 4 bases; unmatched bases: 13. The CDR3 length is 17 residues. Germline values: CDR1 LNHDA, CDR2 SQIVND (reference sequence). The CDR3 DNA sequence: TGTGCCAGTAGTGGGACGACTAGCGGGACGCCTTTTTACGAGCAGTACTTC. As protein: CASSGTTSGTPFYEQYF.

The V and J genes are TRBV6-4 and TRBJ2-1; D is unresolved. The length of the CDR3 is 15 residues. V dropped 8 bases and J dropped 2 bases, with 16 bases sitting between them. Per germline, CDR1 MRHNA and CDR2 SNTAGT. The CDR3 sequence is CASLPPVTPYNEQFF. For the CDR3, the DNA is TGTGCCAGCCTTCCACCGGTAACCCCCTACAATGAGCAGTTCTTC.

V gene TRBV13 combines with J gene TRBJ1-5; unclear D gene. This CDR3 is 13 amino acids long. Per germline, CDR1 PRHDT and CDR2 FYEKMQ (reference sequence). V gave up 5 bases and J gave up 4 bases, with 9 bases separating them. The CDR3 DNA is TGTGCCAGCAGCCGAACAGCGAATCAGCCCCAGCATTTT. This codes for CASSRTANQPQHF.

In its sample, this clone was seen a few times. This chain links TRBV4-2 with TRBJ2-2; 7 bases fit TRBD2. Looked up from germline, CDR1 is LGHNA and CDR2 is YNFKEQ. V lost 0 bases, J lost 0 bases, and 16 bases stayed unmatched. The CDR3 totals 21 residues. The CDR3: CASSQELVREWDGANTGELFF. The CDR3 coding sequence is TGTGCCAGCAGCCAAGAACTGGTGCGGGAGTGGGATGGGGCGAACACCGGGGAGCTGTTTTTT.

Here the CDR3 reads CASSLPLAGGQQFF. In nucleotides, the CDR3 is TGCGCCAGCAGCCTCCCCCTAGCGGGAGGGCAGCAGTTCTTC. The rearrangement joins TRBV4-1 to TRBJ2-1; TRBD2 aligns across 12 bases. Unmatched junction bases numbered 6, after V lost 4 bases and J lost 11 bases. Germline assignment: CDR1 MGHRA and CDR2 YSYEKL. The CDR3 covers 14 residues.

This chain uses TRBV5-1 with TRBJ2-3; the D gene is possibly TRBD2 (5 bases). Germline lookup yields CDR1 SGHRS and CDR2 YFSETQ. V was trimmed by 3 bases and J by 5 bases, leaving 13 bases between them. CDR3 length equals 14 residues. CDR3 nucleotides: TGCGCCAGCAGCTCCAGATTTGAGGGAGATACGCAGTATTTT. It translates to CASSSRFEGDTQYF.

This rearrangement joins TRBV28 to TRBJ2-7, with D possibly matching TRBD2 (6 bases). Germline V CDR1 and CDR2: MDHEN, SYDVKM. V was cut by 7 bases and J by 3 bases, with 16 bases left in between. The CDR3 has 14 amino acids. CDR3: CASTLGGRNYEQYF. CDR3 coding DNA: TGTGCCAGCACCCTCGGAGGGCGGAACTACGAGCAGTACTTC. Full variable domain (remainder filled in from reference TRBV28 and TRBJ2-7): DVKVTQSSRYLVKRTGEKVFLECVQDMDHENMFWYRQDPGLGLRLIYFSYDVKMKEKGDIPEGYSVSREKKERFSLILESASTNQTSMYLCASTLGGRNYEQYFGPGTRLTVT.

The chain employs TRBV29-1 and TRBJ2-3, with 9 bases lining up with TRBD2. CDR1 and CDR2 (germline): SQVTM, ANQGSEA. This CDR3 has 15 amino acids. J gave up 3 bases and V 6 bases, and 10 bases lay outside the gene matches. DNA for the CDR3: TGCAGCGTCAATAGAGCGGGAGGTGGGACAGATACGCAGTATTTT. Translation gives CSVNRAGGGTDTQYF.

The chain has TRBV3-1 (or the pseudogene TRBV3-2) and TRBJ2-3; D tentatively fits TRBD1 or TRBD2 (5 bases each). The V end was cut by 3 bases, the J end by 5 bases, with 18 bases between. The CDR3 covers 16 residues. In germline, CDR1 is LGHDT, CDR2 YNNKEL (reference sequence). DNA of the CDR3: TGTGCCAGCAGCCAGGGGACCCCAGCGCCGGGAGATACGCAGTATTTT. It is translated as CASSQGTPAPGDTQYF.

The rearrangement links TRBV28 to TRBJ2-1, with D perhaps matching TRBD2 (6 bases). The V end lost 3 bases, the J end lost 5 bases, and 14 bases lay between the germline ends. This CDR3 region has 15 residues. CDR1 and CDR2 (germline): MDHEN, SYDVKM. The CDR3 region is CASSFRLATNNEQFF. The CDR3 region has the DNA TGTGCCAGCAGTTTCCGTCTAGCGACCAACAATGAGCAGTTCTTC.

This CDR3 is CASSHLTRTVNIQYF. In DNA form, the CDR3 reads TGCGCCAGCAGCCACCTGACAAGGACGGTAAACATTCAGTACTTC. V gene TRBV4-1 combines with J gene TRBJ2-4; the D is unclear. Germline CDR1 reads MGHRA; CDR2 reads YSYEKL. CDR3 length: 15 amino acids. V shed 3 bases and J shed 6 bases, with 15 bases lying between them.

This chain's CDR3 is CASSFRPSGRYYNEQFF. The CDR3 nucleotides are TGTGCCAGCAGTTTTAGACCTAGCGGACGGTACTACAATGAGCAGTTCTTC. This chain uses TRBV28 with TRBJ2-1; 7 bases are shared with TRBD2. In germline, CDR1 is MDHEN, CDR2 SYDVKM. This CDR3 is 17 amino acids long. The ends lost 3 bases at V and 3 bases at J; junction bases unmatched: 11.

This clone was observed once. This chain links TRBV6-2 or TRBV6-3 with TRBJ1-5, with 7 positions matching TRBD1. From germline, CDR1 is MNHEY and CDR2 SVGEGT. V shed 0 bases, J shed 1 base, and the junction held 12 bases outside the gene matches. The CDR3 is 19 amino acids. The CDR3 loop is CASSYSGATGTLSNQPQHF. In DNA, the CDR3 is TGTGCCAGCAGTTACTCTGGGGCGACAGGGACCCTGAGCAATCAGCCCCAGCATTTT.

The chain joins TRBV18 to TRBJ2-3; D call uncertain. The CDR3 has 13 amino acids. V lost 1 base and J 3 bases, leaving 5 bases between the germline ends. Germline loops: CDR1 KGHSH, CDR2 LQKENI. As DNA, the CDR3 is TGTGCCAGCTCACCACTCGGAACAGATACGCAGTATTTT. It specifies CASSPLGTDTQYF.

The chain uses TRBV6-2 or TRBV6-3 and TRBJ1-1, with D uncertain. Germline V gene lookup returns CDR1 MNHEY and CDR2 SVGEGT. Trimming removed 4 bases from V and 0 bases from J, with 18 bases in between. This CDR3 contains 17 residues. The DNA for the CDR3 is TGTGCCAGCAGTTTTCTTTCCCGACGTAACATGAACACTGAAGCTTTCTTT. Residues: CASSFLSRRNMNTEAFF.

The chain carries TRBV25-1 and TRBJ2-1; 13 positions match TRBD2. The ends lost 6 bases at V and 8 bases at J; junction bases unmatched: 7. This CDR3 is 15 amino acids long. Germline V gives CDR1 MGHDK, CDR2 SYGVNS. CDR3: CASRIGLAGAHEQFF. CDR3 coding DNA: TGTGCCAGCAGGATCGGACTAGCGGGAGCACATGAGCAGTTCTTC. The entire variable domain, with the rest obtained from reference TRBV25-1 and TRBJ2-1, is as follows: EADIYQTPRYLVIGTGKKITLECSQTMGHDKMYWYQQDPGMELHLIHYSYGVNSTEKGDLSSESTVSRIRTEHFPLTLESARPSHTSQYLCASRIGLAGAHEQFFGPGTRLTVL.

The chain couples TRBV5-6 to TRBJ2-4; no definite D call. The germline CDR1 and CDR2 sequences are SGHDT and YYEEEE. V lost 1 base and J lost 1, with 12 bases in between. The CDR3 covers 16 residues. In DNA, the CDR3 is TGTGCCAGCAGCTTGATAGGAGCCCCTGCCAAAAACATTCAGTACTTC. It codes for CASSLIGAPAKNIQYF.

In its sample, this clone was seen once. The chain couples TRBV29-1 to TRBJ2-1; the match to TRBD2 covers 11 bases. With 7 bases clipped from V and 6 bases from J, the junction kept 8 bases outside the gene matches. The CDR3 totals 14 residues. Per the germline V gene, CDR1 is SQVTM and CDR2 is ANQGSEA. The CDR3 loop is CSDQTSGRTNEQFF. In DNA, the CDR3 is TGCAGCGACCAAACTAGCGGGAGAACCAATGAGCAGTTCTTC.

This clone was recorded only once. The chain's CDR3 is CASSLLGPPTSSNEQFF. The CDR3 DNA sequence: TGTGCCAGCAGCTTATTAGGCCCCCCCACGTCCTCTAATGAGCAGTTCTTC. The rearrangement links TRBV7-3 to TRBJ2-1; D unclear. The V gene's germline CDR1 is SGHTA and CDR2 FQGTGA. The CDR3 extends over 17 amino acids. V shed 2 bases and J shed 7 bases, with 21 bases lying between them.

The genes are TRBV28 and TRBJ2-7; TRBD2 matches 13 bases. The CDR3 has 15 amino acids. CDR1 MDHEN and CDR2 SYDVKM come from the germline V gene. J gave up 4 bases and V 5 bases, and 5 bases lay outside the gene matches. CDR3 bases: TGTGCCAGCAGTACCGGGACTAGCGGGACATACGAGCAGTACTTC. Amino acids: CASSTGTSGTYEQYF. Full variable domain (remainder filled in from reference TRBV28 and TRBJ2-7): DVKVTQSSRYLVKRTGEKVFLECVQDMDHENMFWYRQDPGLGLRLIYFSYDVKMKEKGDIPEGYSVSREKKERFSLILESASTNQTSMYLCASSTGTSGTYEQYFGPGTRLTVT.

The genes are TRBV19 and TRBJ2-7; TRBD2 matches at 8 bases. Germline CDR1 is LNHDA and CDR2 is SQIVND (reference sequence). Trimming cost V 6 bases and J 6 bases; bases outside gene matches: 13. CDR3 length equals 15 residues. CDR3 nucleotide sequence: TGTGCCAGTAGCATCACCAAGCGGGAGAGACGCGAGCAGTACTTC. Residues: CASSITKRERREQYF.

The V gene is TRBV3-1 (or the pseudogene TRBV3-2), the J gene TRBJ2-2; 7 bases are a match to TRBD1. CDR1 is LGHDT and CDR2 is YNNKEL in the germline V gene (reference sequence). The CDR3 runs to 15 residues. V dropped 1 base and J dropped 1; count of bases not matched to a gene: 0. CDR3 protein: CASSQGQGNTGELFF. In nucleotides, the CDR3 is TGTGCCAGCAGCCAAGGACAGGGGAACACCGGGGAGCTGTTTTTT.

V and J are TRBV7-9 and TRBJ2-7; D unclear. Germline CDR1 and CDR2: SEHNR and FQNEAQ (reference sequence). Trimming removed 3 bases from V and 5 bases from J, with 5 bases in between. The CDR3 totals 11 residues. The CDR3 loop reads CASSFGDEQYF. The CDR3 region has the DNA TGTGCCAGCAGCTTTGGGGACGAGCAGTACTTC. The whole variable domain, remainder taken from reference TRBV7-9 and TRBJ2-7, is DTGVSQNPRHKITKRGQNVTFRCDPISEHNRLYWYRQTLGQGPEFLTYFQNEAQLEKSRLLSDRFSAERPKGSFSTLEIQRTEQGDSAMYLCASSFGDEQYFGPGTRLTVT.

The chain links TRBV6-5 to TRBJ2-5; the D gene is possibly TRBD2 (6 bases). CDR1 and CDR2 from the germline V gene are MNHEY and SVGAGI. V was pared by 4 bases and J by 5 bases, with 11 bases between. The CDR3 covers 13 residues. CDR3 residues: CASSLTRSETQYF. The CDR3 DNA is TGTGCCAGCAGTTTGACTAGGTCCGAGACCCAGTACTTC.

This chain uses TRBV5-1 with TRBJ2-5; a possible D gene is TRBD1 (6 bases). The length of the CDR3 is 14 residues. V was shortened by 4 bases and J by 5 bases, with 15 bases between the two germline ends. Germline V gene data show CDR1 as SGHRS and CDR2 as YFSETQ. The CDR3 reads CASSSQQGSETQYF. CDR3 nucleotides: TGCGCCAGCAGCAGCCAACAGGGTTCCGAGACCCAGTACTTC.